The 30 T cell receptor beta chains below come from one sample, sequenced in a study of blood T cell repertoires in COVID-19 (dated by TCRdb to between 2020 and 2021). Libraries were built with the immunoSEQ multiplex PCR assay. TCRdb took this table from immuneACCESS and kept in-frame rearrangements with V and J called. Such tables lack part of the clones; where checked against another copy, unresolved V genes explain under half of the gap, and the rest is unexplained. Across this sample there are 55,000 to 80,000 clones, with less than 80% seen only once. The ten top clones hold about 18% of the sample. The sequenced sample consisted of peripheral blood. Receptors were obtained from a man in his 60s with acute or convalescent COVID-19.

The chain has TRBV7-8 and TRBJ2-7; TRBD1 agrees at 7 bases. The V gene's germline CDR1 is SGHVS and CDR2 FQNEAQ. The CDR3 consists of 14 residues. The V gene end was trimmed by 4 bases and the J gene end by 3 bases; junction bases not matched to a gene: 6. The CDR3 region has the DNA TGTGCCAGCAGCTCAGGGGGAGCGATCTACGAGCAGTACTTC. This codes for CASSSGGAIYEQYF.

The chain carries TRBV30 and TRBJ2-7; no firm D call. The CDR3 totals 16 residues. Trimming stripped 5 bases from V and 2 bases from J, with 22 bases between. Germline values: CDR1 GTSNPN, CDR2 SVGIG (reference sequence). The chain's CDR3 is CAWDNLRRLKPYEQYF. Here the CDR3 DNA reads TGTGCCTGGGATAACTTACGGCGGCTAAAACCCTACGAGCAGTACTTC.

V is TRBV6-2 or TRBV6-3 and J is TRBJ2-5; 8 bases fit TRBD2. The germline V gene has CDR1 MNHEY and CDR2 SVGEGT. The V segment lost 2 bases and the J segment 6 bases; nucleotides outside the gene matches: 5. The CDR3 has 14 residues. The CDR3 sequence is CASSYREGLKTQYF. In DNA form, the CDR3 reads TGTGCCAGCAGTTACCGGGAGGGCCTAAAGACCCAGTACTTC.

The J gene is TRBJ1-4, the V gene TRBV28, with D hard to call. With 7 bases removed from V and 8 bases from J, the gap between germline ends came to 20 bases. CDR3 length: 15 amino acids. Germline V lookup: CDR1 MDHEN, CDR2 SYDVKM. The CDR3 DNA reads TGTGCCAGCACTTCCTCGGCGGGGATCCGAGAAAAACTGTTTTTT. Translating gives CASTSSAGIREKLFF.

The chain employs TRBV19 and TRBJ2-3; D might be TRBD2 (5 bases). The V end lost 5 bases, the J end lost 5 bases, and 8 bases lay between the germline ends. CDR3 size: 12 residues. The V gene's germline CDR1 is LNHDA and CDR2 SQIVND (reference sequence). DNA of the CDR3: TGTGCCAGTAGTCTCGGAGGAGATACGCAGTATTTT. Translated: CASSLGGDTQYF.

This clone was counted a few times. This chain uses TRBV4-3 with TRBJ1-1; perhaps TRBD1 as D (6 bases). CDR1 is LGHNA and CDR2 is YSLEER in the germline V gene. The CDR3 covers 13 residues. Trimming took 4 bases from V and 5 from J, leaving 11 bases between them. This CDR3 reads CASSLGGETEAFF. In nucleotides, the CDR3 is TGCGCCAGCAGCCTAGGGGGGGAAACTGAAGCTTTCTTT.

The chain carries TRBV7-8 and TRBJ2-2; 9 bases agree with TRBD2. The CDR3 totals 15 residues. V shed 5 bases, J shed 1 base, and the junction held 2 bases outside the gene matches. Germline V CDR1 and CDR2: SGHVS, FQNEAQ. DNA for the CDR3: TGTGCCAGCAGCCCGACTAGCGGGAACACCGGGGAGCTGTTTTTT. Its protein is CASSPTSGNTGELFF.

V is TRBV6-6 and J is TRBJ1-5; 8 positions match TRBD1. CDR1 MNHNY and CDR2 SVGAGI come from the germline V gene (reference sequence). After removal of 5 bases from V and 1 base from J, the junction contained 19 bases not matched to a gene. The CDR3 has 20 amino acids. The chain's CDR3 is CASSRQSSPPGQVSNQPQHF. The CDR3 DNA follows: TGTGCCAGCAGTCGTCAATCCTCTCCTCCGGGACAGGTGAGCAATCAGCCCCAGCATTTT.

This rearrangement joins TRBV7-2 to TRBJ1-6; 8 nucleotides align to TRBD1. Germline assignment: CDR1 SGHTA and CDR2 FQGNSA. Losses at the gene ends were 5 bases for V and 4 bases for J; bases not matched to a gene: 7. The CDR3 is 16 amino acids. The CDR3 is CASSPRTGRYNSPLHF. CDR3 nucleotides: TGTGCCAGCAGCCCGAGGACAGGGCGGTATAATTCACCCCTCCACTTT.

The CDR3: CASSIQGFQPQHF. DNA for the CDR3: TGTGCCAGCAGTATACAGGGGTTTCAGCCCCAGCATTTT. The V gene is TRBV6-5, the J gene TRBJ1-5; 7 bases agree with TRBD1. Germline trimming cut 5 bases from V and 6 bases from J; bases unmatched to any gene: 4. CDR3 length: 13 residues. CDR1 is MNHEY and CDR2 is SVGAGI in the germline V gene.

The CDR3 nucleotides read TGCGCCAGCAGCCAAGTCAGGGGAATAGATGGCTACACCTTC. It specifies CASSQVRGIDGYTF. The chain is built from TRBV4-1 and TRBJ1-2; the D gene is possibly TRBD1 (6 bases). The germline V gene has CDR1 MGHRA and CDR2 YSYEKL. Trimming stripped 1 base from V and 6 bases from J, with 12 bases between. This CDR3 contains 14 residues.

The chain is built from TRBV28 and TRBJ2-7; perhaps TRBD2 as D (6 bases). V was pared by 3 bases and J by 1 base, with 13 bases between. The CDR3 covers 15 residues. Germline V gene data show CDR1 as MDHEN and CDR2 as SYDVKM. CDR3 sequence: CASSFRLERSYEQYF. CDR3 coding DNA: TGTGCCAGCAGTTTCAGACTAGAGCGGTCCTACGAGCAGTACTTC.

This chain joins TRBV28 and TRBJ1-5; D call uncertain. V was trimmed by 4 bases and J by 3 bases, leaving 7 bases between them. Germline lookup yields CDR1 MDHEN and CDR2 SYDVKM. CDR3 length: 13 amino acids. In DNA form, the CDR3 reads TGTGCCAGCAGTTACATTCTCAATCAGCCCCAGCATTTT. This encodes CASSYILNQPQHF.

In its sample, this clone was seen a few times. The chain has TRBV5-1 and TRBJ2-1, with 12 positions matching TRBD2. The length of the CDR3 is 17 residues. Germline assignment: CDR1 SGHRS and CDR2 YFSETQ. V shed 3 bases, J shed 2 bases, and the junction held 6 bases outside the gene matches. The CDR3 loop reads CASSSRTSGVTYNEQFF. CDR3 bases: TGCGCCAGCAGCTCCCGGACTAGCGGGGTTACCTACAATGAGCAGTTCTTC.

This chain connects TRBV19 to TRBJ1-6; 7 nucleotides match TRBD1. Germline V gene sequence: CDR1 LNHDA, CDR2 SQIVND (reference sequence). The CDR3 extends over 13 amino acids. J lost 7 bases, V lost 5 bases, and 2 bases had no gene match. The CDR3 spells CASSQGGNSPLHF. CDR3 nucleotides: TGTGCCAGTAGTCAGGGGGGAAATTCACCCCTCCACTTT. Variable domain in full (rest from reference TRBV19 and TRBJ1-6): DGGITQSPKYLFRKEGQNVTLSCEQNLNHDAMYWYRQDPGQGLRLIYYSQIVNDFQKGDIAEGYSVSREKKESFPLTVTSAQKNPTAFYLCASSQGGNSPLHFGNGTRLTVT.

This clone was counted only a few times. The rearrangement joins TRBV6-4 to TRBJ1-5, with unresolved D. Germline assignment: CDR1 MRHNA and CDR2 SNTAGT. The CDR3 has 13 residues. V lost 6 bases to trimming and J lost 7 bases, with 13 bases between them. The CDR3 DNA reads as TGTGCCAGCAGCGCACAACGGGGACAGCCCCAGCATTTT. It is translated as CASSAQRGQPQHF.

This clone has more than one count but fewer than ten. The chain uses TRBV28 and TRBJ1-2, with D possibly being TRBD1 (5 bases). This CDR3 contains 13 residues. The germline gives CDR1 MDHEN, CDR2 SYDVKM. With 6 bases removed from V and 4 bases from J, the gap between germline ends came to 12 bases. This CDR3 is CASRLMGGYGYTF. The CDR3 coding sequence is TGTGCCAGCAGGCTCATGGGGGGCTATGGCTACACCTTC.

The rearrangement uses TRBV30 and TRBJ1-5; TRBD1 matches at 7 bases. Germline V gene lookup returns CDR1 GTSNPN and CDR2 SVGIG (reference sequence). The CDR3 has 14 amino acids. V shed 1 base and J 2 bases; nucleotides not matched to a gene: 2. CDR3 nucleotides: TGTGCCTGGAGTGCAGACAGGGGCAATCAGCCCCAGCATTTT. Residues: CAWSADRGNQPQHF.

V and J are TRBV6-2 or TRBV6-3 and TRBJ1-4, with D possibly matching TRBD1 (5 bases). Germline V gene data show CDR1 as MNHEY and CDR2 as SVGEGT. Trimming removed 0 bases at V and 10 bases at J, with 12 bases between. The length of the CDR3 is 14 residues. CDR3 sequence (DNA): TGTGCCAGCAGTTACTCTTCGGGGACTGGAAAACTGTTTTTT. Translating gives CASSYSSGTGKLFF.

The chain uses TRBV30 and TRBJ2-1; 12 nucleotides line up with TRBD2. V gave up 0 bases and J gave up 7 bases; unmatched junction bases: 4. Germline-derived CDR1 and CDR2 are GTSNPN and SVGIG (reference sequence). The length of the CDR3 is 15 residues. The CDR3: CAWSVRTSGMNEQFF. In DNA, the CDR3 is TGTGCCTGGAGTGTCAGGACTAGCGGGATGAATGAGCAGTTCTTC.

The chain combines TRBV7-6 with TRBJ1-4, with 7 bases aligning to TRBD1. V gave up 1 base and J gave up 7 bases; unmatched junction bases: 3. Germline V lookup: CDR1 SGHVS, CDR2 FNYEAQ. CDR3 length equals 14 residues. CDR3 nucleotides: TGTGCCAGCAGCTTAGTACAGGGGAGTGAAAAACTGTTTTTT. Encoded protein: CASSLVQGSEKLFF.

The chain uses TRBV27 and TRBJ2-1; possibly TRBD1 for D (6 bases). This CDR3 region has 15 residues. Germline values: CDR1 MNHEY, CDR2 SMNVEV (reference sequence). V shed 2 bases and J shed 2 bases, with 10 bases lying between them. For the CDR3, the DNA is TGTGCCAGCAGTTTAGAACAGGGAACCTACAATGAGCAGTTCTTC. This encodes CASSLEQGTYNEQFF.

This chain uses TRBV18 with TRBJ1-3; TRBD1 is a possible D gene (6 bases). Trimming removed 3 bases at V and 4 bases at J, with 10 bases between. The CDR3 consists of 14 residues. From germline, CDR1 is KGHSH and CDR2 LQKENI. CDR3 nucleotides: TGTGCCAGCTCACCGAGGACAGACGGAAACACCATATATTTT. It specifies CASSPRTDGNTIYF.

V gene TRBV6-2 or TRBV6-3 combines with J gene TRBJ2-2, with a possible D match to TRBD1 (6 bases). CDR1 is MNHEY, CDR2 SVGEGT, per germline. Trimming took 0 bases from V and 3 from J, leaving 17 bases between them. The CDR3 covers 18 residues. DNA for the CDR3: TGTGCCAGCAGTTACTCGAAACCGGGGCCAGGGGACACCGGGGAGCTGTTTTTT. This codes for CASSYSKPGPGDTGELFF.

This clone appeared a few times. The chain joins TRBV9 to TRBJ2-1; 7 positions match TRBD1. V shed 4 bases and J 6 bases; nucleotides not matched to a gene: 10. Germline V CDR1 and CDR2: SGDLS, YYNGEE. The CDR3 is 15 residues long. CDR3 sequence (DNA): TGTGCCAGCAGCCCCTCGACAGGGTTCCGCAATGAGCAGTTCTTC. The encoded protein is CASSPSTGFRNEQFF.

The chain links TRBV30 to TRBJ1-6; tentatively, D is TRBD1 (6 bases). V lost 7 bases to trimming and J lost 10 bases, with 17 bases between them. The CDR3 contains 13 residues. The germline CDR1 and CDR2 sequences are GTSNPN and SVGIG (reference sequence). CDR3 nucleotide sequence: TGTGCCTCAGTTTCTGGGACACTATCACCCCTCCACTTT. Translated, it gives CASVSGTLSPLHF.

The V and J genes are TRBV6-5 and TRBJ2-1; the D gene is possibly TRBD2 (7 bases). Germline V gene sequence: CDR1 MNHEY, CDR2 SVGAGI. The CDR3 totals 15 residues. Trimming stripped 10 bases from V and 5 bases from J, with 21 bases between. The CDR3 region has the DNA TGTGCCACCCAGCGGGGAAGGGGGGGGAACAATGAGCAGTTCTTC. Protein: CATQRGRGGNNEQFF.

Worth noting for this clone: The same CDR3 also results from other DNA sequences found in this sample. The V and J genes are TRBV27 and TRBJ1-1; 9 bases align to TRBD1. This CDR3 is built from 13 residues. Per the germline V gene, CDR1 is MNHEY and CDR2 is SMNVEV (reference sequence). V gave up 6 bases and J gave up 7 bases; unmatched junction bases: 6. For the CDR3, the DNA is TGTGCCAGCAGCCTGGGACAGGGAAGTGAAGCTTTCTTT. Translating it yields CASSLGQGSEAFF.

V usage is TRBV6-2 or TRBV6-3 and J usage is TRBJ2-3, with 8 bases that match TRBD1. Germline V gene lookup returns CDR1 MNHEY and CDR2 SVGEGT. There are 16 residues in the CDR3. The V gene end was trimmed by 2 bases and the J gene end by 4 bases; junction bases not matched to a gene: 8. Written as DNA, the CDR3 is TGTGCCAGCAGTTACGCGACAGGGGCTGTGTCAGATACGCAGTATTTT. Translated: CASSYATGAVSDTQYF.

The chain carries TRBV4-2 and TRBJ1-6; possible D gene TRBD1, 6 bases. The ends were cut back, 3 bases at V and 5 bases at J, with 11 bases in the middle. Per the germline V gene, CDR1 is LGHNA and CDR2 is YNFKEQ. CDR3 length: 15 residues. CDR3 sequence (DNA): TGTGCCAGCAGCCAGGCGGACAGTGATAATTCACCCCTCCACTTT. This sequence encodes CASSQADSDNSPLHF.